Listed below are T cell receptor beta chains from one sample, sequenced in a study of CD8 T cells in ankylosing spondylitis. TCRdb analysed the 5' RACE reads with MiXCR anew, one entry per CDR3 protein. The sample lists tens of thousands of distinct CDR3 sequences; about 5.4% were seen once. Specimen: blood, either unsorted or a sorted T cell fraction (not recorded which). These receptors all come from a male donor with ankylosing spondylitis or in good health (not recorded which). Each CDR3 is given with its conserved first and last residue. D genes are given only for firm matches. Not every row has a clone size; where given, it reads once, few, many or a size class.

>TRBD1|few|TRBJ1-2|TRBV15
CATSRVGTGVGGYTF
TGTGCCACCAGCAGAGTGGGGACAGGGGTCGGTGGCTACACCTTC
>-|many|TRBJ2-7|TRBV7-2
CASSLSNGVSYEQYF
TGTGCCAGCAGCTTGAGTAATGGAGTCTCCTACGAGCAGTACTTC
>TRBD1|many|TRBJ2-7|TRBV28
CASSLRGTGNIYEQYF
TGTGCCAGCAGTTTACGGGGGACAGGGAACATCTACGAGCAGTACTTC
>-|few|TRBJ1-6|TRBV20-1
CSASTGSDSPLHF
TGCAGTGCTAGTACAGGGTCGGATTCACCCCTCCACTTT
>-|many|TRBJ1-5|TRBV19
CASSIPYGTQDQPQHF
TGTGCCAGTAGTATCCCCTACGGGACTCAGGATCAGCCCCAGCATTTT
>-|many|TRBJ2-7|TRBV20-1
CSARGLTNSYEQYF
TGCAGTGCTAGAGGACTCACGAACTCCTACGAGCAGTACTTC
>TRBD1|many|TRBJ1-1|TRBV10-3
CAIRPIGTGADTEAFF
TGTGCCATCAGGCCTATAGGAACAGGGGCGGACACTGAAGCTTTCTTT
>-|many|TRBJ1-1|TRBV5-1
CASSSTDIMNTEAFF
TGCGCCAGCAGCTCTACGGACATAATGAACACTGAAGCTTTCTTT
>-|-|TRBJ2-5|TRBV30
CAWSVKGTTPQETQYF
TGTGCCTGGAGTGTAAAGGGGACAACTCCCCAAGAGACCCAGTACTTC
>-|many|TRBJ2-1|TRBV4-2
CASSQDRGSSAGNEQFF
TGTGCCAGCAGCCAAGATCGTGGCAGCTCGGCGGGCAATGAGCAGTTCTTC
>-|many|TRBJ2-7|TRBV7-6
CASSSPGAKGIPYEQYF
TGTGCCAGCAGCTCGCCGGGGGCAAAGGGTATCCCCTACGAGCAGTACTTC
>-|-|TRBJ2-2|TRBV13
CASSTGRNCGELLF
TGTGCCAGCAGCACCGGACGGAACTGCGGGGAGCTGCTTTTT
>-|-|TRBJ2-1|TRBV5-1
CASSLWQKQFF
TGCGCCAGCAGCCTTTGGCAGAAGCAGTTCTTC
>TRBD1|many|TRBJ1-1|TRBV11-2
CASSSRPGGWGTEAFF
TGTGCCAGCAGCTCCAGACCAGGGGGCTGGGGCACTGAAGCTTTCTTT
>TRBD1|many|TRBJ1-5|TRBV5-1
CASSLEGTGVQPQHF
TGCGCCAGCAGCTTGGAGGGGACAGGGGTTCAGCCCCAGCATTTT
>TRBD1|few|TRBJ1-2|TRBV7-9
CASSLSTGVGYTF
TGTGCCAGCAGCTTAAGCACAGGGGTGGGCTACACCTTC
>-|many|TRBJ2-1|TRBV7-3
CASSLRRVYNEQFF
TGTGCCAGCAGCTTAAGAAGGGTCTACAATGAGCAGTTCTTC
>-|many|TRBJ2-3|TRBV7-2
CASSTATQPDTQYF
TGTGCCAGCAGCACCGCGACCCAGCCAGATACGCAGTATTTT
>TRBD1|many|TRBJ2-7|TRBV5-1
CASSLDSGTVSYEQYF
TGCGCCAGCAGCTTGGACTCCGGGACAGTCTCCTACGAGCAGTACTTC
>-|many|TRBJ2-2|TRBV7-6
CASSFKDTGELFF
TGTGCCAGCAGCTTTAAGGACACCGGGGAGCTGTTTTTT
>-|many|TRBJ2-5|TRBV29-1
CSVEVRPGEHETQYF
TGCAGCGTTGAAGTCCGTCCGGGGGAGCACGAGACCCAGTACTTC
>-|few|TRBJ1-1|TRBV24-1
CATSGPGNTEAFF
TGTGCCACCAGTGGGCCGGGGAACACTGAAGCTTTCTTT
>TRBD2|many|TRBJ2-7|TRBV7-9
CASGRGVDEQYF
TGTGCCTCTGGCCGGGGGGTGGACGAGCAGTACTTC
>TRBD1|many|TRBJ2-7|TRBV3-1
CASSQPGQGYGEQYF
TGTGCCAGCAGCCAGCCGGGACAGGGATACGGCGAGCAGTACTTC
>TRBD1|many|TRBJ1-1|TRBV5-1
CASSATQGAATEAFF
TGCGCCAGCAGCGCCACGCAGGGGGCAGCCACTGAAGCTTTCTTT
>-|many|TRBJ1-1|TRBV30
CAWSAPQGTEAFF
TGTGCCTGGAGTGCCCCCCAAGGGACTGAAGCTTTCTTT
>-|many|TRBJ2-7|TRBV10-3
CAISDSSYEQYF
TGTGCCATCAGCGACAGCTCCTACGAGCAGTACTTC
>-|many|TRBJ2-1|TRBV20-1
CSASQPTSIEQFF
TGCAGTGCTAGTCAACCGACTAGTATTGAGCAGTTCTTC
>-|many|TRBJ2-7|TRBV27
CASSLSGPYEQYF
TGTGCCAGCAGTTTATCGGGCCCCTACGAGCAGTACTTC
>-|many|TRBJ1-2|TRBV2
CASSARTLNYGYTF
TGTGCCAGCAGCGCCCGCACACTGAACTATGGCTACACCTTC
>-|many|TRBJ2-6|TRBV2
CASSESVPAGANVLTF
TGTGCCAGCAGTGAATCCGTCCCCGCTGGGGCCAACGTCCTGACTTTC
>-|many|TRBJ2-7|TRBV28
CASFPGTISSYEQYF
TGTGCCAGCTTCCCCGGGACAATAAGCTCCTACGAGCAGTACTTC
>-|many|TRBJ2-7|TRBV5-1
CASSRRGSYGSYEQYF
TGCGCCAGCTCCCGGAGGGGCAGTTATGGCTCCTACGAGCAGTACTTC